This T cell receptor beta chain was retrieved from a study of cytotoxic CD8 clonotypes in ibrutinib-treated CLL. The sample holds a few counts of this clone. The antigen remains unidentified. Around 2 micrograms of genomic DNA (from cryopreserved PBMCs) were used for TCR beta libraries. The CDR3 has 13 amino acids. Looked up from germline, CDR1 is LNHNV and CDR2 is YYDKDF (reference sequence). Between the trimmed V and J ends, which lost 5 bases and 0 bases, there was a span of 7 bases. The repertoire was sequenced with immunoSEQ multiplex PCR; TCRdb's copy has only in-frame clones and lacks some. Of more than 110,000 clones listed, over 75% are singletons. Study results and caveats: At progression, clonality fell back toward baseline after rising at ibrutinib response.

Sequenced here: PBMCs, sampled after 36 months of ibrutinib treatment. The V call is TRBV15, the J call TRBJ1-1; D not resolved. The sequence derives from a human donor with chronic lymphocytic leukemia. The CDR3 spells CATSPLMNTEAFF. CDR3 nucleotide sequence: TGTGCCACCAGCCCACTTATGAACACTGAAGCTTTCTTT. The whole variable domain, filled in from reference TRBV15 and TRBJ1-1, reads DAMVIQNPRYQVTQFGKPVTLSCSQTLNHNVMYWYQQKSSQAPKLLFHYYDKDFNNEADTPDNFQSRRPNTSFCFLDIRSPGLGDTAMYLCATSPLMNTEAFFGQGTRLTVV.